The 18 T cell receptor beta chains below all came from one sample that was sequenced in a study of long-term antiretroviral therapy in people with HIV. Running of the v3.0 immunoSEQ assay took place at survey level. Profiled with immunoSEQ multiplex PCR; TCRdb holds only in-frame clones, not every one. The sample contains tens of thousands of clones, more than 90% of which appear only once. Sequencing used unsorted PBMCs, obtained 3.7 years after starting antiretroviral therapy. These receptors all come from a woman aged 45-65 years with HIV.

The rearrangement links TRBV2 to TRBJ2-2; D gene ambiguous. CDR1 and CDR2 (germline): SNHLY, FYNNEI. The V gene lost 6 bases and the J gene lost 6 bases, with 11 bases spanning the gap. This CDR3 contains 13 residues. CDR3 amino acids: CASRPTEAGELFF. In nucleotides, the CDR3 is TGTGCCAGCAGACCTACTGAGGCCGGGGAGCTGTTTTTT.

V is TRBV10-3 and J is TRBJ2-2, with 7 bases that match TRBD2. Germline CDR1 is ENHRY and CDR2 is SYGVKD. The CDR3 has 16 residues. The trim removed 3 bases at V and 6 bases at J, leaving 10 bases unmatched. The CDR3 DNA sequence: TGTGCCATCAGTGACCCGTTACAAACTAGCGCCGGGGAGCTGTTTTTT. Translating gives CAISDPLQTSAGELFF.

The genes are TRBV25-1 and TRBJ1-1; D is uncertain. CDR1 MGHDK and CDR2 SYGVNS come from the germline V gene. Trimming pared 5 bases from V and 1 base from J, leaving 8 bases between. The CDR3 is 13 residues long. In nucleotides, the CDR3 is TGTGCCAGCAGTAGACGGGGGAACACTGAAGCTTTCTTT. Its translation is CASSRRGNTEAFF.

Only one count was recorded for this clone. V and J are TRBV5-6 and TRBJ2-3, with D perhaps matching TRBD1 or TRBD2 (5 bases each). Trimming took off 4 bases at V and 4 bases at J, with 16 bases between the two ends. The CDR3 contains 15 residues. Germline CDR1 SGHDT, CDR2 YYEEEE. The CDR3 DNA reads TGTGCCAGCAGCGAACCGGGACCTAGGTCAGATACGCAGTATTTT. It is translated as CASSEPGPRSDTQYF.

V gene TRBV6-6 combines with J gene TRBJ2-7; 10 bases agree with TRBD1. Per germline, CDR1 MNHNY and CDR2 SVGAGI (reference sequence). The CDR3 is 15 amino acids. V lost 4 bases to trimming and J lost 10 bases; unmatched junction nucleotides: 13. DNA for the CDR3: TGTGCCAGCAGTTCCCGGGACAGGGGTCCTTTCGGCCAGTACTTC. Translation gives CASSSRDRGPFGQYF.

The sample holds a few counts of this clone. The chain links TRBV29-1 to TRBJ2-7; D call uncertain. CDR1 and CDR2 (germline): SQVTM, ANQGSEA. V was cut by 3 bases and J by 5 bases, with 14 bases left in between. CDR3 length: 13 amino acids. The CDR3 protein is CSVDSPLGDEQYF. CDR3 DNA: TGCAGCGTTGACTCCCCCCTTGGAGACGAGCAGTACTTC.

This chain links TRBV6-5 with TRBJ2-7; possibly TRBD2 for D (5 bases). Per the germline V gene, CDR1 is MNHEY and CDR2 is SVGAGI. The V gene lost 6 bases and the J gene lost 3 bases, with 9 bases spanning the gap. The CDR3 is made up of 12 amino acids. Written as DNA, the CDR3 is TGTGCCAGCAGCTATGCGGGCTACGAGCAGTACTTC. This encodes CASSYAGYEQYF.

This clone was seen a single time. CDR3 nucleotide sequence: TGTGCCAGTAGGCCCCTCAGGGGGGCGGCGAACACTGAAGCTTTCTTT. It yields the protein CASRPLRGAANTEAFF. The chain carries TRBV19 and TRBJ1-1, with 7 bases matching TRBD1. Trimming at V came to 6 bases and at J to 1 base, leaving 11 bases not matched to a gene. The CDR3 is 16 amino acids. Germline V gene lookup returns CDR1 LNHDA and CDR2 SQIVND (reference sequence).

The chain uses TRBV7-6 and TRBJ2-7, with D perhaps matching TRBD1 (5 bases). The CDR3 has 17 residues. CDR1 and CDR2 from the germline V gene are SGHVS and FNYEAQ. The V end lost 5 bases, the J end lost 1 base, and 21 bases lay between the germline ends. The CDR3 DNA reads as TGTGCCAGCAGCCACCCTACAGGAACCCACCATTCCTACGAGCAGTACTTC. Protein product: CASSHPTGTHHSYEQYF.

The chain has TRBV5-6 and TRBJ2-7; D may correspond to TRBD1 or TRBD2 (6 bases each). Trimming stripped 3 bases from V and 4 bases from J, with 17 bases between. Germline V gene data show CDR1 as SGHDT and CDR2 as YYEEEE. The CDR3 runs 15 residues. CDR3 residues: CASSSGVGTRYEQYF. The DNA of the CDR3 is TGTGCCAGCAGCTCGGGGGTGGGGACACGATACGAGCAGTACTTC.

Turning to this clone: Other DNA sequences in this sample translate to the same CDR3. The V gene is TRBV5-6, the J gene TRBJ1-3; D remains ambiguous. V was trimmed by 0 bases and J by 4 bases, leaving 2 bases between them. Germline V gene data show CDR1 as SGHDT and CDR2 as YYEEEE. The CDR3 extends over 12 amino acids. CDR3 DNA sequence: TGTGCCAGCAGCTTGGGGGGAAACACCATATATTTT. Protein: CASSLGGNTIYF.

The CDR3: CASSEGGHTGGRTEAFF. DNA for the CDR3: TGTGCCAGCAGTGAAGGCGGACATACAGGGGGGCGCACTGAAGCTTTCTTT. The rearrangement links TRBV25-1 to TRBJ1-1; 8 nucleotides line up with TRBD1. Germline loops: CDR1 MGHDK, CDR2 SYGVNS. The length of the CDR3 is 17 residues. Trimming removed 2 bases from V and 4 bases from J; junction bases left unmatched: 12.

This clone appeared a single time. The rearrangement uses TRBV5-1 and TRBJ2-7; D might be TRBD1 (6 bases). The V and J ends lost 1 base and 4 bases respectively, with 12 bases between them. This CDR3 has 14 residues. Germline V gene lookup returns CDR1 SGHRS and CDR2 YFSETQ. The CDR3 coding sequence is TGCGCCAGCAGCTTGCAAGGGACACCATACGAGCAGTACTTC. Translating gives CASSLQGTPYEQYF.

This chain connects TRBV7-3 to TRBJ2-3; D may be TRBD1 or TRBD2 (7 bases each). Between the trimmed V and J ends, which lost 5 bases and 6 bases, there was a span of 21 bases. Germline V gene lookup returns CDR1 SGHTA and CDR2 FQGTGA. The CDR3 sequence is 16 residues long. The CDR3, as DNA: TGTGCCAGCAGCCTGCTGGCAGGGGGGGGGTTGGATACGCAGTATTTT. Translating gives CASSLLAGGGLDTQYF. Drawing the rest from reference TRBV7-3 and TRBJ2-3, the complete variable domain is GAGVSQTPSNKVTEKGKYVELRCDPISGHTALYWYRQSLGQGPEFLIYFQGTGAADDSGLPNDRFFAVRPEGSVSTLKIQRTERGDSAVYLCASSLLAGGGLDTQYFGPGTRLTVL.

V is TRBV5-4 and J is TRBJ1-1, with D uncertain. Germline V gene lookup returns CDR1 SGHNT and CDR2 YYREEE (reference sequence). The CDR3 spans 15 residues. Trimming took off 4 bases at V and 0 bases at J, with 13 bases between the two ends. The CDR3 DNA sequence: TGTGCCAGCAGCCTGGACCGGGGTATGAACACTGAAGCTTTCTTT. It specifies CASSLDRGMNTEAFF.

This chain connects TRBV30 to TRBJ2-3; D is undetermined. V gave up 2 bases and J gave up 4 bases, with 7 bases separating them. The CDR3 runs to 12 residues. Germline V gene sequence: CDR1 GTSNPN, CDR2 SVGIG (reference sequence). The CDR3 spells CAWSPKADTQYF. The CDR3, as DNA: TGTGCCTGGAGTCCTAAGGCAGATACGCAGTATTTT.

J is TRBJ2-7 and V is TRBV5-5; D unclear. The germline V gene encodes CDR1 SGHKS and CDR2 YYEKEE (reference sequence). This CDR3 has 14 amino acids. Trimming removed 0 bases from V and 1 base from J, with 8 bases in between. CDR3 DNA: TGTGCCAGCAGCTTGGCCCCAGGTTCCTACGAGCAGTACTTC. Translating it yields CASSLAPGSYEQYF.

The chain combines TRBV6-5 with TRBJ2-3; TRBD2 matches 14 bases. V was pared by 7 bases and J by 8 bases, with 8 bases of the junction left unmatched. CDR1 and CDR2 (germline): MNHEY, SVGAGI. This CDR3 region has 15 residues. For the CDR3, the DNA is TGTGCCAGCACCCAGACTAGCGGGGGGGCAGGTACGCAGTATTTT. Its protein is CASTQTSGGAGTQYF.